The 21 T cell receptor beta chains reported below all come from one sample, sequenced in a study of T cells after yellow fever vaccination. Each CDR3 protein is one row after TCRdb ran MiXCR on the 5' RACE reads. The sample consists of about 120,000 distinct CDR3 sequences, 7.2% of them appearing once. Sequenced material: CD4+ T cells sorted from PBMCs, taken about 41 days after the first yellow fever vaccination. Receptors were obtained from a man in his late teens or twenties who received the YFV17D yellow fever vaccine.

This clonotype came up many times. The V and J genes are TRBV7-9 and TRBJ2-4; D is perhaps TRBD2 (6 bases). Germline lookup yields CDR1 SEHNR and CDR2 FQNEAQ (reference sequence). CDR3 length equals 14 residues. Trimming cost V 3 bases and J 5 bases, with 11 bases left between them. The CDR3 DNA is TGTGCCAGCAGCTTGTCCGGGAGCCAAAACATTCAGTACTTC. Translating it yields CASSLSGSQNIQYF.

This clonotype was seen repeatedly, ten times or more. The rearrangement joins TRBV5-1 to TRBJ2-5; the D gene is possibly TRBD2 (6 bases). The CDR3 runs 15 residues. The V end lost 7 bases, the J end lost 5 bases, and 21 bases lay between the germline ends. The germline V gene has CDR1 SGHRS and CDR2 YFSETQ. The CDR3 region has the DNA TGCGCCAGCGCGGGCGGGGCCGGGCATGCGGAGACCCAGTACTTC. This encodes CASAGGAGHAETQYF.

This clonotype was detected ten times or more. The chain combines TRBV7-2 with TRBJ2-7, with a possible D match to TRBD1 (6 bases). With 5 bases removed from V and 0 bases from J, the gap between germline ends came to 14 bases. The V gene's germline CDR1 is SGHTA and CDR2 FQGNSA. The CDR3 spans 15 residues. CDR3 coding DNA: TGTGCCAGCAGCCCCGAAGGGACACACTCCTACGAGCAGTACTTC. Translated, it gives CASSPEGTHSYEQYF.

This clonotype was counted ten times or more. This sequence joins TRBV5-1 and TRBJ2-3; tentative D call: TRBD2 (6 bases). The CDR3 is 16 amino acids. Germline V gene sequence: CDR1 SGHRS, CDR2 YFSETQ. Trimming took off 4 bases at V and 0 bases at J, with 15 bases between the two ends. The CDR3 here is CASSPSGGASTDTQYF. CDR3 DNA sequence: TGCGCCAGCAGCCCCTCCGGCGGGGCTAGCACAGATACGCAGTATTTT.

This clonotype was seen at least ten times. The V and J genes are TRBV5-6 and TRBJ2-3, with unresolved D. Germline loops: CDR1 SGHDT, CDR2 YYEEEE. This CDR3 region has 13 residues. Trimming removed 0 bases from V and 3 bases from J, with 5 bases in between. As DNA, the CDR3 is TGTGCCAGCAGCTTGGCAGAAACAGATACGCAGTATTTT. Its translation is CASSLAETDTQYF.

This clonotype was seen many times. The chain couples TRBV5-1 to TRBJ1-1, with 8 bases aligning to TRBD1. The junction had 8 bases not matched to a gene; V was cut back by 4 bases and J by 0 bases. The germline gives CDR1 SGHRS, CDR2 YFSETQ. The CDR3 runs to 16 residues. DNA for the CDR3: TGCGCCAGCAGCACGGGGACAGGAAGTATGAACACTGAAGCTTTCTTT. Residues: CASSTGTGSMNTEAFF.

There are many counts of this clonotype. This chain joins TRBV5-8 and TRBJ2-3, with TRBD2 identical over 9 bases. The CDR3 spans 16 residues. Germline V gene sequence: CDR1 SGHTS, CDR2 YDEGEE. With 0 bases clipped from V and 1 base from J, the junction kept 3 bases outside the gene matches. CDR3 in amino acids: CASSLVWTSGTDTQYF. As DNA, the CDR3 is TGTGCCAGCAGCTTGGTTTGGACTAGCGGCACAGATACGCAGTATTTT.

This clonotype has a count of ten or more. The chain joins TRBV5-6 to TRBJ2-7; D gene unclear. Germline assignment: CDR1 SGHDT and CDR2 YYEEEE. The V gene lost 1 base and the J gene lost 6 bases, with 8 bases spanning the gap. The CDR3 runs 12 residues. CDR3 nucleotides: TGTGCCAGCAGCTTGTCGGGTTCCGAGCAGTACGTC. As protein: CASSLSGSEQYV.

The V and J genes are TRBV20-1 and TRBJ1-2, with 8 bases fitting TRBD1. Germline assignment: CDR1 DFQATT and CDR2 SNEGSKA (reference sequence). J was trimmed by 3 bases and V by 3 bases; bases with no gene match: 9. The CDR3 has 15 amino acids. This chain's CDR3 is CSARDRVDPYYGYTF. In nucleotides, the CDR3 is TGCAGTGCTAGGGACAGGGTTGACCCCTACTATGGCTACACCTTC.

Details on this clonotype: A much larger clone sits a single nucleotide away, making a read error possible. This rearrangement joins TRBV14 to TRBJ2-3; D is ambiguous. V gave up 6 bases and J gave up 5 bases, with 6 bases separating them. From germline, CDR1 is SGHDN and CDR2 FVKESK. The CDR3 sequence is 11 residues long. In DNA form, the CDR3 reads TGTGCCAGCAGGGTGAGAGATACGCAGTATTTT. Its translation: CASRVRDTQYF.

This clonotype was seen ten or more times. The junction and the germline gene differ at one end; a read error may be behind it. The CDR3 spells CASSPVRSTDTQYF. DNA for the CDR3: TGTGCCAGTTCACCAGTTAGGAGCACAGATACGCAGTATTTT. The rearrangement joins TRBV18 to TRBJ2-3; D gene ambiguous. The CDR3 has 14 amino acids. Germline CDR1 is KGHSH and CDR2 is LQKENI.

This clonotype has ten or more counts. V gene TRBV24-1 combines with J gene TRBJ1-2; the D gene is possibly TRBD1 (5 bases). Germline V gene data show CDR1 as KGHDR and CDR2 as SFDVKD. The CDR3 is made up of 11 amino acids. Trimming pared 5 bases from V and 8 bases from J, leaving 8 bases between. Here the CDR3 reads CATSAGVGYTF. The CDR3, as DNA: TGTGCCACCAGTGCGGGGGTCGGCTACACCTTC.

Many counts were recorded for this clonotype. The V and J genes are TRBV29-1 and TRBJ2-3, with 7 bases that match TRBD2. CDR3 size: 14 residues. V lost 7 bases to trimming and J lost 4 bases; unmatched junction nucleotides: 11. CDR1 is SQVTM and CDR2 is ANQGSEA in the germline V gene. The CDR3 loop reads CSAGGQNGADTQYF. Written as DNA, the CDR3 is TGCAGCGCGGGGGGTCAGAATGGGGCAGATACGCAGTATTTT.

This clonotype occurred many times. The chain joins TRBV3-1 to TRBJ1-1; the match to TRBD1 covers 7 bases. The CDR3 consists of 15 residues. Germline CDR1 reads LGHDT; CDR2 reads YNNKEL (reference sequence). Germline trimming cut 0 bases from V and 1 base from J; bases unmatched to any gene: 2. CDR3 sequence: CASSQEGTENTEAFF. The CDR3 bases are TGTGCCAGCAGCCAAGAAGGGACAGAGAACACTGAAGCTTTCTTT.

This clonotype was recorded many times. The chain is built from TRBV7-2 and TRBJ2-2; the D is unclear. From germline, CDR1 is SGHTA and CDR2 FQGNSA. The CDR3 consists of 13 residues. V lost 0 bases and J lost 6, with 5 bases in between. This chain's CDR3 is CASSLAYPGELFF. The CDR3 nucleotides are TGTGCCAGCAGCTTAGCGTACCCCGGGGAGCTGTTTTTT.

This clonotype turned up a few times. The J gene is TRBJ2-7, the V gene TRBV1. TRBV1 is shown as a pseudogene. This CDR3 has 16 residues. CDR3 DNA: TGCACCAGCAGCCAAGGTGTGCTAAGTTGGATAGACGAGCAGTACGTC. Residues: CTSSQGVLSWIDEQYV.

In this sample, this clonotype turned up many times. This chain connects TRBV5-1 to TRBJ2-1, with D tentatively TRBD1 or TRBD2 (6 bases each). Germline V lookup: CDR1 SGHRS, CDR2 YFSETQ. The V end was cut by 4 bases, the J end by 0 bases, with 11 bases between. This CDR3 is built from 15 residues. CDR3 DNA: TGCGCCAGCAGCAGGGGGGCGAGCTCCTACAATGAGCAGTTCTTC. It translates to CASSRGASSYNEQFF.

This clonotype was counted ten times or more. V is TRBV28 and J is TRBJ1-3; the D is unclear. This CDR3 is 16 amino acids long. Deletions cut 8 bases from V and 0 bases from J, with 17 bases between. From germline, CDR1 is MDHEN and CDR2 SYDVKM. DNA of the CDR3: TGTGCCAGCCACGTTGGCAGGCATACCTCTGGAAACACCATATATTTT. This translates into CASHVGRHTSGNTIYF.

This clonotype occurred many times. The chain combines TRBV5-1 with TRBJ1-2; no clear D. Germline CDR1 SGHRS, CDR2 YFSETQ. CDR3 length equals 14 residues. Trimming cost V 0 bases and J 0 bases, with 6 bases left between them. This CDR3 reads CASSLEMTNYGYTF. The CDR3 region has the DNA TGCGCCAGCAGCTTGGAGATGACTAACTATGGCTACACCTTC.

In this sample, this clonotype turned up many times. This rearrangement joins TRBV7-3 to TRBJ2-3; D is possibly TRBD2 (6 bases). Trimming took off 5 bases at V and 5 bases at J, with 17 bases between the two ends. This CDR3 is built from 15 residues. From germline, CDR1 is SGHTA and CDR2 FQGTGA. The CDR3 DNA sequence: TGTGCCAGCAGCCCCGGGGCGGGGAGTTTAGATACGCAGTATTTT. This sequence encodes CASSPGAGSLDTQYF. Full variable domain (rest looked up from reference TRBV7-3 and TRBJ2-3): GAGVSQTPSNKVTEKGKYVELRCDPISGHTALYWYRQSLGQGPEFLIYFQGTGAADDSGLPNDRFFAVRPEGSVSTLKIQRTERGDSAVYLCASSPGAGSLDTQYFGPGTRLTVL.

This clonotype was seen ten or more times. The rearrangement uses TRBV7-2 and TRBJ1-4, with D hard to call. Germline-derived CDR1 and CDR2 are SGHTA and FQGNSA. Trimming pared 1 base from V and 0 bases from J, leaving 9 bases between. The CDR3 runs 16 residues. CDR3 amino acids: CASSLGVIATNEKLFF. CDR3 nucleotides: TGTGCCAGCAGCTTAGGGGTCATTGCAACTAATGAAAAACTGTTTTTT.